The 20 T cell receptor beta chains reported below all come from one sample, sequenced in a study of cytomegalovirus exposure and HLA in healthy donors. The primer mix had 60 Vbeta and 13 Jbeta primers. Libraries were prepared by immunoSEQ multiplex PCR; TCRdb keeps only in-frame clonotypes and omits some of them. The table includes roughly 130,000 clones, more than 60% detected once. The sample comprised PBMCs. These receptors originate from a male donor in good health and CMV-seronegative.

This clone was counted between two and nine times. The chain couples TRBV10-3 to TRBJ2-7; TRBD1 matches 9 bases. Trimming at V came to 7 bases and at J to 5 bases, leaving 6 bases not matched to a gene. The length of the CDR3 is 13 residues. Germline loops: CDR1 ENHRY, CDR2 SYGVKD. This CDR3 reads CAIMRTGANEQYF. The CDR3 region has the DNA TGTGCCATCATGCGGACAGGGGCGAACGAGCAGTACTTC.

The chain's CDR3 is CASSPEGVLNYGYTF. In nucleotides, the CDR3 is TGTGCCAGCAGCCCCGAAGGAGTTTTAAACTATGGCTACACCTTC. The gene calls are TRBV7-2 and TRBJ1-2; D is uncertain. From germline, CDR1 is SGHTA and CDR2 FQGNSA. This CDR3 has 15 amino acids. V gave up 5 bases and J gave up 2 bases, with 15 bases separating them.

This clone was observed many times. This chain connects TRBV7-9 to TRBJ1-4; a weak D match, TRBD1 (6 bases). The CDR3 is 14 amino acids. CDR1 and CDR2 (germline): SEHNR, FQNEAQ (reference sequence). The V and J ends lost 3 bases and 8 bases respectively, with 13 bases between them. The DNA for the CDR3 is TGTGCCAGCAGCTTCTACAGGGACGAGGAAAAACTGTTTTTT. This translates into CASSFYRDEEKLFF. The full variable domain, with the rest looked up from reference TRBV7-9 and TRBJ1-4, is DTGVSQNPRHKITKRGQNVTFRCDPISEHNRLYWYRQTLGQGPEFLTYFQNEAQLEKSRLLSDRFSAERPKGSFSTLEIQRTEQGDSAMYLCASSFYRDEEKLFFGSGTQLSVL.

V gene TRBV10-3 combines with J gene TRBJ2-5, with 12 bases identical to TRBD1. Germline lookup yields CDR1 ENHRY and CDR2 SYGVKD. The CDR3 contains 15 residues. V lost 4 bases, J lost 4 bases, and 4 bases stayed unmatched. CDR3 DNA: TGTGCCATCAGTGGGGGACAGGGGGCGGCAGAGACCCAGTACTTC. This encodes CAISGGQGAAETQYF.

The chain carries TRBV9 and TRBJ2-5; TRBD1 matches at 10 bases. The trim removed 0 bases at V and 2 bases at J, leaving 1 base unmatched. The CDR3 has 15 residues. The germline V gene has CDR1 SGDLS and CDR2 YYNGEE. In DNA, the CDR3 is TGTGCCAGCAGCGTAGGACAGGGGGCTCAAGAGACCCAGTACTTC. Its translation: CASSVGQGAQETQYF.

V and J are TRBV4-3 and TRBJ2-6; no definite D call. V shed 0 bases and J shed 2 bases, with 11 bases lying between them. Germline V CDR1 and CDR2: LGHNA, YSLEER. There are 17 residues in the CDR3. CDR3 residues: CASSQDRQITGANVLTF. Written as DNA, the CDR3 is TGCGCCAGCAGCCAAGACCGTCAGATCACTGGGGCCAACGTCCTGACTTTC.

The chain uses TRBV25-1 and TRBJ2-1, with 7 positions matching TRBD2. CDR3 length: 13 amino acids. The ends lost 6 bases at V and 6 bases at J; junction bases unmatched: 5. CDR1 and CDR2 (germline): MGHDK, SYGVNS. The CDR3 reads CASSLWGGNEQFF. CDR3 bases: TGTGCCAGCAGCCTATGGGGGGGCAATGAGCAGTTCTTC.

The chain has TRBV5-1 and TRBJ2-5; the D gene is possibly TRBD1 (7 bases). The ends were cut back, 6 bases at V and 1 base at J, with 13 bases in the middle. The CDR3 contains 14 residues. Germline V gives CDR1 SGHRS, CDR2 YFSETQ. The CDR3 protein is CASTGRGVQETQYF. The CDR3 DNA is TGCGCCAGCACCGGCAGGGGGGTCCAAGAGACCCAGTACTTC.

In its sample, this clone was seen a few times. The gene calls are TRBV4-1 and TRBJ2-5; TRBD2 is a possible D gene (6 bases). The CDR3 is 17 amino acids. CDR1 is MGHRA and CDR2 is YSYEKL in the germline V gene. Trimming took off 3 bases at V and 4 bases at J, with 21 bases between the two ends. CDR3 protein: CASSQPERGGRRETQYF. The CDR3 DNA reads TGCGCCAGCAGCCAGCCGGAGAGGGGAGGTAGAAGAGAGACCCAGTACTTC.

Remarks on this clone: A read error may account for a junction end that differs from germline. The rearrangement links TRBV5-4 to TRBJ2-5; 11 nucleotides agree with TRBD1. The CDR3 loop spans 16 amino acids. From germline, CDR1 is SGHNT and CDR2 YYREEE (reference sequence). CDR3 in amino acids: CASSLWGQGELGTQYF. The CDR3 nucleotides are TGTGCCAGTAGCTTGTGGGGACAGGGGGAATTAGGGACCCAGTACTTC.

The gene calls are TRBV7-3 and TRBJ2-1; TRBD2 aligns across 11 bases. Germline V gene lookup returns CDR1 SGHTA and CDR2 FQGTGA. CDR3 length: 15 residues. Trimming at V came to 1 base and at J to 10 bases, leaving 6 bases not matched to a gene. Here the CDR3 reads CASSLSSGGAGEQFF. CDR3 DNA sequence: TGTGCCAGCAGCTTAAGTAGCGGGGGGGCCGGGGAGCAGTTCTTC. The full variable domain, its missing parts supplied by reference TRBV7-3 and TRBJ2-1, is GAGVSQTPSNKVTEKGKYVELRCDPISGHTALYWYRQSLGQGPEFLIYFQGTGAADDSGLPNDRFFAVRPEGSVSTLKIQRTERGDSAVYLCASSLSSGGAGEQFFGPGTRLTVL.

This clone came up a few times. This rearrangement joins TRBV6-5 to TRBJ2-1; 7 bases agree with TRBD2. V was pared by 6 bases and J by 4 bases, with 9 bases of the junction left unmatched. Per germline, CDR1 MNHEY and CDR2 SVGAGI. This CDR3 is built from 15 residues. CDR3 DNA: TGTGCCAGCAGGAATCTAGCGGAGAAGTACAATGAGCAGTTCTTC. Translation: CASRNLAEKYNEQFF.

The chain carries TRBV28 and TRBJ1-4; tentatively, D is TRBD1 (6 bases). CDR3 size: 13 residues. Germline values: CDR1 MDHEN, CDR2 SYDVKM. V gave up 4 bases and J gave up 5 bases, with 8 bases separating them. This CDR3 is CASSSGQNEKLFF. As DNA, the CDR3 is TGTGCCAGCAGTTCCGGACAGAATGAAAAACTGTTTTTT.

The genes are TRBV7-6 and TRBJ2-5, with TRBD1 matching 7 bases. The CDR3 runs to 15 residues. Germline loops: CDR1 SGHVS, CDR2 FNYEAQ. V lost 5 bases to trimming and J lost 5 bases; unmatched junction nucleotides: 11. The CDR3 region is CASSPRGLGLETQYF. The CDR3 DNA sequence: TGTGCCAGCAGCCCCAGGGGGTTGGGGTTGGAGACCCAGTACTTC.

V and J are TRBV7-6 and TRBJ1-5; 8 nucleotides align to TRBD1. CDR1 is SGHVS, CDR2 FNYEAQ, per germline. This CDR3 has 16 residues. V lost 5 bases to trimming and J lost 4 bases; unmatched junction nucleotides: 10. CDR3 coding DNA: TGTGCCAGCAGCCCAGGCCGGACAGGGCGAAATCAGCCCCAGCATTTT. Its protein is CASSPGRTGRNQPQHF.

V and J are TRBV6-8 and TRBJ2-3; TRBD2 matches at 9 bases. V lost 2 bases to trimming and J lost 6 bases; unmatched junction nucleotides: 9. The germline gives CDR1 MNHGY, CDR2 SAAAGT. The CDR3 has 16 residues. The CDR3 protein is CASSYHTGLAGDTQYF. CDR3 in DNA: TGTGCCAGCAGTTACCATACGGGACTAGCTGGGGATACGCAGTATTTT.

There are a few counts of this clone. The gene calls are TRBV4-3 and TRBJ2-6, with TRBD1 matching 11 bases. Germline CDR1 and CDR2: LGHNA and YSLEER. Trimming took 0 bases from V and 1 from J; bases not matched to a gene: 5. This CDR3 comprises 19 residues. CDR3 bases: TGCGCCAGCAGCCAAGATACGGGGACAGGGGGGTCTGGGGCCAACGTCCTGACTTTC. Amino acid sequence: CASSQDTGTGGSGANVLTF.

This chain joins TRBV7-3 and TRBJ1-1; 7 bases map to TRBD1. The V segment lost 3 bases and the J segment 4 bases; nucleotides outside the gene matches: 2. This CDR3 has 13 amino acids. CDR1 and CDR2 from the germline V gene are SGHTA and FQGTGA. CDR3 bases: TGTGCCAGCAGCTTGTACAGGGGCACTGAAGCTTTCTTT. This encodes CASSLYRGTEAFF. The full variable domain, with the rest looked up from reference TRBV7-3 and TRBJ1-1, is GAGVSQTPSNKVTEKGKYVELRCDPISGHTALYWYRQSLGQGPEFLIYFQGTGAADDSGLPNDRFFAVRPEGSVSTLKIQRTERGDSAVYLCASSLYRGTEAFFGQGTRLTVV.

In this sample, this clone turned up a few times. The chain joins TRBV14 to TRBJ2-6; D unclear. V lost 3 bases to trimming and J lost 1 base, with 7 bases between them. This CDR3 comprises 15 residues. CDR1 SGHDN and CDR2 FVKESK come from the germline V gene. The CDR3 DNA sequence: TGTGCCAGCAGCCATCTCCAGTCTGGGGCCAACGTCCTGACTTTC. Its translation is CASSHLQSGANVLTF. Variable domain in full (rest from reference TRBV14 and TRBJ2-6): EAGVTQFPSHSVIEKGQTVTLRCDPISGHDNLYWYRRVMGKEIKFLLHFVKESKQDESGMPNNRFLAERTGGTYSTLKVQPAELEDSGVYFCASSHLQSGANVLTFGAGSRLTVL.

In its sample, this clone was seen a few times. The chain employs TRBV29-1 and TRBJ1-2, with TRBD1 matching over 8 bases. V lost 2 bases to trimming and J lost 8 bases; unmatched junction nucleotides: 10. Germline V gene data show CDR1 as SQVTM and CDR2 as ANQGSEA. CDR3 length equals 14 residues. This CDR3 is CSVEPGQGGGGYTF. CDR3 DNA: TGCAGCGTTGAACCCGGACAGGGCGGTGGGGGCTACACCTTC.